The T cell receptor beta chain under discussion was sequenced for a study of response to subunit inactivated influenza vaccine. Study results and caveats: That few new T cells are recruited by each seasonal influenza vaccination was the authors' suggestion.

TCRdb analysed the RT-PCR reads with MiXCR anew, one entry per CDR3 protein. The sample lists roughly 650,000 distinct CDR3 sequences, around a sixth seen once, with roughly 11% in the top ten. CDR3 length equals 15 residues. V was pared by 0 bases and J by 0 bases, with 6 bases between. Germline CDR1 reads SGDLS; CDR2 reads YYNGEE. This clonotype was seen a few times. Its antigen is unknown. The sample in question was PBMCs from blood, obtained 11 to 12 days after vaccination. This rearrangement joins TRBV9 to TRBJ2-2; D is uncertain. This TCR was sampled from a man aged 45-65 years who received an inactivated influenza vaccine. The CDR3 nucleotides read TGTGCCAGCAGCGTAGACAGACCGAACACCGGGGAGCTGTTTTTT. Translating gives CASSVDRPNTGELFF.